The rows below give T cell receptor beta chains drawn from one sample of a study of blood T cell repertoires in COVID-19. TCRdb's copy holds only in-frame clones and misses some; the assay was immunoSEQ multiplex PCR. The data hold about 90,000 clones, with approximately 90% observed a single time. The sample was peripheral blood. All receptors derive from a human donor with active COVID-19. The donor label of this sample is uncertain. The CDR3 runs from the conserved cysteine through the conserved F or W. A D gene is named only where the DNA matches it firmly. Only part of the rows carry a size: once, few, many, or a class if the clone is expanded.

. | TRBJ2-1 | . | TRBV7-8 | CASSLSTGDNEQFF | TGTGCCAGCAGCTTAAGTACGGGAGACAATGAGCAGTTCTTC
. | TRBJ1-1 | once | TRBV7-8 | CASSLDPFTEAFF | TGTGCCAGCAGCTTAGATCCATTCACTGAAGCTTTCTTT
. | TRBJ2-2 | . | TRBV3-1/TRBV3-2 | CASSRAGYTGELFF | TGTGCCAGCAGCCGGGCGGGTTATACCGGGGAGCTGTTTTTT
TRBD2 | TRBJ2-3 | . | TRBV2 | CASMASGGGTQYF | TGTGCCAGCATGGCTAGCGGGGGGGGTACGCAGTATTTT
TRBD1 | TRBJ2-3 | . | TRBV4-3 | CASSRSIDRGVTDTQYF | TGCGCCAGCAGCCGTTCCATCGACAGGGGAGTGACAGATACGCAGTATTTT
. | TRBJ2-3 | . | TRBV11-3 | CASSLDVDGGTDTQYF | TGTGCCAGCAGCTTAGATGTGGACGGGGGCACAGATACGCAGTATTTT
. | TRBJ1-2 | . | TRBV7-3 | CASSPTGMGGYTF | TGTGCCAGCAGCCCTACAGGGATGGGTGGCTACACCTTC
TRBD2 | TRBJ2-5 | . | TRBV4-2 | CASSQLGLAGGQETQYF | TGTGCCAGCAGCCAGCTGGGACTAGCGGGGGGTCAAGAGACCCAGTACTTC
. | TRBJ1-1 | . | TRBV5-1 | CASSPYTGNGNEAFF | TGCGCCAGCAGCCCTTATACAGGGAACGGGAATGAAGCTTTCTTT
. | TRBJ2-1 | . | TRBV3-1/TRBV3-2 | CASSQDVRGIEQFF | TGTGCCAGCAGCCAAGATGTTAGGGGGATCGAGCAGTTCTTC
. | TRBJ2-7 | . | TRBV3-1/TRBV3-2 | CASSQRQQTYEQYF | TGTGCCAGCAGCCAGAGACAGCAGACCTACGAGCAGTACTTC
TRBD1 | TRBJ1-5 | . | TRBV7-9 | CASSGDSIPYQPQHF | TGTGCCAGCAGCGGGGACAGTATACCCTATCAGCCCCAGCATTTT
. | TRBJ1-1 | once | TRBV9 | CASSQFQGSNTEAFF | TGTGCCAGCAGTCAGTTTCAGGGATCTAACACTGAAGCTTTCTTT
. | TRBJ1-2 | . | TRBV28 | CASSSIYGYTF | TGTGCCAGCAGTTCCATCTATGGCTACACCTTC
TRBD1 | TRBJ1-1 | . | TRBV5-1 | CASSLPPGQGSNTEAFF | TGCGCCAGCAGCTTGCCCCCGGGACAGGGCAGTAACACTGAAGCTTTCTTT
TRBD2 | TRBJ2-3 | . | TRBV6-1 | CASSVPSGGQATDTQYF | TGTGCCAGCAGTGTGCCTAGCGGGGGGCAAGCCACAGATACGCAGTATTTT
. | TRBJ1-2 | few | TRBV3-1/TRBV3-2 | CASSQDPGGDGYTF | TGTGCCAGCAGCCAAGATCCGGGGGGCGATGGCTACACCTTC
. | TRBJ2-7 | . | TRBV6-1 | CASSESGGGNEQYF | TGTGCCAGCAGTGAAAGTGGGGGAGGAAACGAGCAGTACTTC
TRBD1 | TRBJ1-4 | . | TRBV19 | CASQGASNEKLFF | TGTGCCAGCCAGGGGGCATCTAATGAAAAACTGTTTTTT
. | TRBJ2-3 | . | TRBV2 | CASSLEGGAATDTQYF | TGTGCCAGCAGTTTAGAAGGGGGGGCTGCAACAGATACGCAGTATTTT
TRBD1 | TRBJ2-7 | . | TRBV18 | CASSPRGQGDPYEQYF | TGTGCCAGCTCACCACGTGGGCAGGGGGACCCCTACGAGCAGTACTTC
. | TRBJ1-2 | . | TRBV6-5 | CASSHPGGRGYGYTF | TGTGCCAGCAGCCATCCGGGGGGCCGAGGCTATGGCTACACCTTC
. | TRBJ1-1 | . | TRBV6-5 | CASRGTLALNTEAFF | TGTGCCAGCAGGGGGACACTGGCCCTGAACACTGAAGCTTTCTTT
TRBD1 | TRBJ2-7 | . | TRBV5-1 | CASSLGAGGVYEQYF | TGCGCCAGCAGCTTGGGGGCAGGGGGCGTCTACGAGCAGTACTTC
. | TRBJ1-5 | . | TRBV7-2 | CASSYRGGINQPQHF | TGTGCCAGCAGCTACCGGGGGGGCATCAATCAGCCCCAGCATTTT
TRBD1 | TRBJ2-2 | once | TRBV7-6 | CASRPTGGGNTGELFF | TGTGCCAGCAGACCGACAGGGGGCGGGAACACCGGGGAGCTGTTTTTT
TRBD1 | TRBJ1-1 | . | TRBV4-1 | CASSPPTGVDTEAFF | TGCGCCAGCAGCCCCCCGACAGGGGTCGACACTGAAGCTTTCTTT
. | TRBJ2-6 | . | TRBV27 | CASKTEISGANVLTF | TGTGCCAGCAAGACGGAGATCTCTGGGGCCAACGTCCTGACTTTC
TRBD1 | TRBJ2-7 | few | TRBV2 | CASSFQGAREQYF | TGTGCCAGCAGTTTCCAGGGGGCCCGCGAGCAGTACTTC
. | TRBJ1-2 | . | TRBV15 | CATSSAVNYGYTF | TGTGCCACCAGCAGTGCAGTTAACTATGGCTACACCTTC
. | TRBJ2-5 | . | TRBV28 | CASSTSSRSQYF | TGTGCCAGCAGCACCAGTTCCAGGTCGCAGTACTTC
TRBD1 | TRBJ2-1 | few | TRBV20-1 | CSATEGAGYEQFF | TGCAGTGCTACTGAGGGGGCCGGCTATGAGCAGTTCTTC
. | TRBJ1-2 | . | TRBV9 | CASSVSGQPVAPNTF | TGTGCCAGCAGCGTCAGCGGACAGCCTGTAGCCCCTAACACCTTC
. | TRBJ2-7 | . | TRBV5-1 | CASSLDPAYSYEQYF | TGCGCCAGCAGCTTGGATCCCGCCTACTCCTACGAGCAGTACTTC
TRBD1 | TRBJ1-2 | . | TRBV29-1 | CSVGPLTGIYGYTF | TGCAGCGTTGGCCCTCTGACAGGGATCTATGGCTACACCTTC
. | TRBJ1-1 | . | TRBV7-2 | CASSLKLGMNTEAFF | TGTGCCAGCAGCCTAAAGCTGGGCATGAACACTGAAGCTTTCTTT
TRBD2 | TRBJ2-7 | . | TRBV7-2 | CASSFEIAGANPYEQYF | TGTGCCAGCAGCTTTGAAATAGCGGGGGCGAATCCCTACGAGCAGTACTTC
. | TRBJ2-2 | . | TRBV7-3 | CASSQANTGELFF | TGTGCCAGCAGTCAGGCGAACACCGGGGAGCTGTTTTTT
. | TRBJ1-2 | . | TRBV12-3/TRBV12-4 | CASSLSPGDGYTF | TGTGCCAGCAGTTTATCACCAGGGGATGGCTACACCTTC
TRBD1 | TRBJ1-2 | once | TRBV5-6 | CASRQGENSYGYTF | TGTGCCAGTAGACAGGGGGAAAATAGTTATGGCTACACCTTC
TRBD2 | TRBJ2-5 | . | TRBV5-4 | CASSWWRSGASGTQYF | TGTGCCAGCAGCTGGTGGAGGAGCGGGGCGTCAGGCACCCAGTACTTC
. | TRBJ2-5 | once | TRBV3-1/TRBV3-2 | CASSQQGLETQYF | TGTGCCAGCAGCCAACAGGGTCTAGAGACCCAGTACTTC
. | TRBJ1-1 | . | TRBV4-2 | CASSQEPVLDTEAFF | TGTGCCAGCAGCCAAGAACCGGTGCTGGACACTGAAGCTTTCTTT
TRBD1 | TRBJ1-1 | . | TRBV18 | CAIRGQMNTEAFF | TGTGCCATCCGGGGACAGATGAACACTGAAGCTTTCTTT
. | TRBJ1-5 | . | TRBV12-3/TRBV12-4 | CASSPVAGQPQHF | TGTGCCAGCAGTCCGGTAGCCGGTCAGCCCCAGCATTTT
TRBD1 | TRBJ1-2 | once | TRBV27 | CASSSIRQGRDYGYTF | TGTGCCAGCAGTTCTATAAGACAGGGAAGAGACTATGGCTACACCTTC
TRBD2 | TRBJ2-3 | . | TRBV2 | CASSATSGDPFSTDTQYF | TGTGCCAGCAGCGCCACTAGCGGCGATCCGTTTAGCACAGATACGCAGTATTTT
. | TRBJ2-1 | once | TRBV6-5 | CASRRDEIYNEQFF | TGTGCCAGCCGCCGGGATGAAATCTACAATGAGCAGTTCTTC
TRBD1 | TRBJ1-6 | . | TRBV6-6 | CASSWRQGYNSPLHF | TGTGCCAGCAGTTGGAGACAGGGATATAATTCACCCCTCCACTTT
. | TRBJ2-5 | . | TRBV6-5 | CASSSQYQETQYF | TGTGCCAGCAGTTCCCAATACCAAGAGACCCAGTACTTC
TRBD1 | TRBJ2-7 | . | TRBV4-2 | CASSQSRGNPYEQYF | TGTGCCAGCAGCCAATCCAGGGGGAATCCCTACGAGCAGTACTTC
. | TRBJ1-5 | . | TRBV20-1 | CSASPGVSNQPQHF | TGCAGTGCTAGTCCGGGTGTGAGCAATCAGCCCCAGCATTTT
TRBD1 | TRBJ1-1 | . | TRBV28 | CASSSGQFTEAFF | TGTGCCAGCAGTTCGGGACAGTTCACTGAAGCTTTCTTT